In this sample, the clone carrying this TCR beta chain turned up many times. The antigen is undetermined. The source of the sample is a study of regulatory T cells in long-lasting Graves disease. General study results and limits: Sampling was limited to peripheral blood rather than thyroid tissue.

Time point denoted: newly diagnosed GD, antithyroid drugs for less than 3 months. RNA isolated from PBMCs was used to make the TCR library. Both iRepertoire HTBI primers and Arm-PCR of CDR3 regions were used to build the TCR beta libraries. TCRdb re-called the multiplex PCR reads with MiXCR, one entry per CDR3 protein. Of under 450,000 distinct CDR3 sequences listed, roughly 17% are singletons. This same sample was also taken into another study, of T cells in Graves' hyperthyroidism and ophthalmopathy. That study adds: No progression to ophthalmopathy during 18 months of follow-up defined stable disease.

This TCR was recovered from a woman aged 18-29 years with Graves disease. The source material was peripheral blood mononuclear cells (PBMCs), sampled at new diagnosis, from a patient treated with antithyroid drugs.

The CDR3 here is CASSPRQGLNSPLHF. In DNA form, the CDR3 reads TGTGCCAGCTCACCACGACAGGGCCTCAATTCACCCCTCCACTTT. The V and J genes are TRBV18 and TRBJ1-6; 7 bases line up with TRBD1. The CDR3 is 15 residues long. Germline values: CDR1 KGHSH, CDR2 LQKENI. J lost 7 bases, V lost 1 base, and 4 bases had no gene match.